Sequencing of this T cell receptor (beta chain) was carried out in a study of beta chain features in type 1 diabetes. General study points: VDJ junctions from type 1 diabetes patients carried fewer insertions and larger deletions.

Notes on this clone: Its antigen is unknown.

Trimming pared 6 bases from V and 4 bases from J, leaving 18 bases between. Germline lookup yields CDR1 MDHEN and CDR2 SYDVKM. The CDR3 runs to 15 residues. As every portion of the isolated RNA was reverse transcribed, the sequencing read expressed TCRB transcripts. Some clones are missing from TCRdb's copy, which holds only in-frame ones; the method was immunoSEQ multiplex PCR. The sample holds about 360,000 clones, around an eighth seen once. This TCR was recovered from a man between 18 and 35 years old in good health. The rearrangement links TRBV28 to TRBJ1-1, with a weak D call TRBD1 (6 bases). Material for sequencing was naive CD4+ T cells from blood. The CDR3 reads CASSRPRGGGTEAFF. CDR3 coding DNA: TGTGCCAGCAGCCGCCCGAGAGGGGGGGGCACTGAAGCTTTCTTT.